This paragraph reports one T cell receptor beta chain. Per germline, CDR1 MNHEY and CDR2 SVGAGI. The V and J ends lost 9 bases and 0 bases respectively, with 12 bases between them. CDR3 size: 14 residues. The data were obtained in a study of blood T cell repertoires in COVID-19. Sequenced by immunoSEQ multiplex PCR; TCRdb stores in-frame clones only, minus some. The sample records under 300,000 clones, over 85% being singletons. The rearrangement joins TRBV6-5 to TRBJ2-4, with D maybe TRBD1 (5 bases). The TCR comes from a woman aged 55-70 years who had recovered from COVID-19. Sequenced: PBMCs or T cells enriched from blood (not recorded which). For the CDR3, the DNA is TGTGCCAGAGACAGCCCTATAGCCAAAAACATTCAGTACTTC. Its protein product is CARDSPIAKNIQYF.